The present entry profiles one T cell receptor beta chain with its context. Antigen specificity is unknown. TCRdb re-called the reads through MiXCR, storing one row per CDR3 protein. This table has about 330,000 distinct CDR3 sequences, about 35% appearing once. The CDR3 length is 16 residues. V lost 0 bases and J lost 2, with 13 bases in between. Germline values: CDR1 MGHRA, CDR2 YSYEKL. The data stem from a study of T cell repertoires in cytomegalovirus infection. The chain is built from TRBV4-1 and TRBJ1-1, with no clear D. Sequencing used cultured PBMCs, obtained from culture after CMV antigen stimulation. This TCR derives from a human donor in good health (CMV status not recorded). Some clones in this sample may be carry-over from other donors' samples. The CDR3: CASSQERAFANTEAFF. CDR3 in DNA: TGCGCCAGCAGCCAAGAGAGAGCTTTCGCAAACACTGAAGCTTTCTTT.